This T cell receptor beta chain was recovered during a study of cytomegalovirus exposure and HLA in healthy donors. Study as a whole: A prior study identified over 100 million unique TCR beta sequences from 180 million or so T cells. General study points: Fewer N-insertions (relative to the roughly 730-donor mean) were reportedly seen in an Asian-associated ancestry cluster in a later analysis. Later on, a genetic analysis was performed. It linked a missense variant in DCLRE1C with V- and J-gene trimming of TCR beta. HLA alleles were associated with fewer than 20,000 TCR beta sequences in a later analysis at 0.05 false discovery rate.

Germline CDR1 and CDR2: GTSNPN and SVGIG (reference sequence). V shed 4 bases, J shed 7 bases, and the junction held 10 bases outside the gene matches. There are 15 residues in the CDR3. PCR amplification relied on 60 Vbeta primers (plus 13 Jbeta primers). The protocol was immunoSEQ multiplex PCR, while the TCRdb copy is restricted to in-frame clones and leaves out a portion. Of 150,000 to 200,000 clones listed, 62% were seen once; the top ten hold 2.5% to 3%. This clone came up a few times. Its matching antigen is unknown. Input material: PBMCs. The chain has TRBV30 and TRBJ1-6; 7 bases match TRBD1. The receptor was isolated from a man aged 35 to 55 in good health and CMV-seronegative. CDR3: CAWKAGDRLNSPLHF. The CDR3 nucleotides read TGTGCCTGGAAGGCAGGGGACAGACTAAATTCACCCCTCCACTTT.